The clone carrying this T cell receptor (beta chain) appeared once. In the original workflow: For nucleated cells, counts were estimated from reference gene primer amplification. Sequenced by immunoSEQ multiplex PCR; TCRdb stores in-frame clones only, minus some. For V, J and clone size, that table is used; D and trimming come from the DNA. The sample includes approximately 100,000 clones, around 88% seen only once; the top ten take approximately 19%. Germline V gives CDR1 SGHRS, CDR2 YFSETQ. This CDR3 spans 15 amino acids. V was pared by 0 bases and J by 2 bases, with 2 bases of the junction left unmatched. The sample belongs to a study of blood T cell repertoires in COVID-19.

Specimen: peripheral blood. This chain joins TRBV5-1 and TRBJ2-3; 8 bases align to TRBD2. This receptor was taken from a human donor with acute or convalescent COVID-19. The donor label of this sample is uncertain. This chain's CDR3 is CASSLAGRATDTQYF. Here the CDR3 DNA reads TGCGCCAGCAGCTTGGCCGGGAGGGCCACAGATACGCAGTATTTT. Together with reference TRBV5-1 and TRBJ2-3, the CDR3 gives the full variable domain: KAGVTQTPRYLIKTRGQQVTLSCSPISGHRSVSWYQQTPGQGLQFLFEYFSETQRNKGNFPGRFSGRQFSNSRSEMNVSTLELGDSALYLCASSLAGRATDTQYFGPGTRLTVL.